This is a list of T cell receptor beta chains from one sample in a study of T cells after yellow fever vaccination. TCRdb re-derived calls from the 5' RACE reads in MiXCR, one entry per CDR3 protein. This table has roughly 400,000 distinct CDR3 sequences, around a sixth appearing once. The source material was PBMCs, sampled before the yellow fever booster vaccination. The receptors originated from a man in his late teens or twenties who received the YFV17D yellow fever vaccine. CDR3s include the opening cysteine and the closing phenylalanine or tryptophan. The D gene is left open where the match is weak. The size entry is marked missing in some rows and otherwise reads once, few, many or a size class.

j_call clone_size d_call cdr3_length v_call cdr3_nt cdr3_aa
TRBJ1-5 NA TRBD1 17 TRBV27 TGTGCCAGCAGCCAAGGAGGGTCAGGGGGTAGCAATCAGCCCCAGCATTTT CASSQGGSGGSNQPQHF
TRBJ2-1 few NA 15 TRBV6-5 TGTGCCAGCAGTTACTCACCGGGGGCCTACAATGAGCAGTTCTTC CASSYSPGAYNEQFF
TRBJ2-2 once NA 17 TRBV24-1 TGTGCCACCAGTGATTCGGATGAGGGACACAACACCGGGGAGCTGTTTTTT CATSDSDEGHNTGELFF
TRBJ2-3 NA NA 14 TRBV6-2/TRBV6-3 TGTGCCACCCTTGGGCTGACAAAGGCGGATACGCAGTATTTT CATLGLTKADTQYF
TRBJ2-3 NA TRBD1 17 TRBV7-8 TGTGCCAGCAGCTTAGCCCCCTGGGACAGGGGTGGAGATACGCAGTATTTT CASSLAPWDRGGDTQYF
TRBJ1-1 NA NA 17 TRBV7-2 TGTGCCAGCAGCCCCCTCCTCTTGCGGGCGAGGGGCACTGAAGCTTTCTTT CASSPLLLRARGTEAFF
TRBJ1-5 few NA 16 TRBV7-9 TGTGCCAGCAGCCTCCCAGAAGGGGTCGGCAATCAGCCCCAGCATTTT CASSLPEGVGNQPQHF
TRBJ2-5 NA NA 15 TRBV6-5 TGTGCCAGCAGTTACTCCACAGGGATACAAGAGACCCAGTACTTC CASSYSTGIQETQYF
TRBJ1-1 few NA 13 TRBV12-3/TRBV12-4 TGTGCCAGCAGCCGACAGCTGGCTCAGGAAGCTTTCTTT CASSRQLAQEAFF
TRBJ1-5 NA NA 13 TRBV20-1 TGCAGTGCTAGAAAGAGTCTTAATCAGCCCCAGCATTTT CSARKSLNQPQHF
TRBJ1-2 many TRBD1 15 TRBV20-1 TGCAGTGCTAGAGATAGGACAGGGGTTAACTATGGCTACACCTTC CSARDRTGVNYGYTF
TRBJ1-3 NA NA 16 TRBV9 TGTGCCAGCAGCGTATGGGCTGGAGCCTCTGGAAACACCATATATTTT CASSVWAGASGNTIYF
TRBJ2-5 NA NA 12 TRBV29-1 TGCAGCGTCCGTGGGGATGGAGAGACCCAGTACTTC CSVRGDGETQYF
TRBJ2-7 few TRBD2 14 TRBV12-3/TRBV12-4 TGTGCCAGCACCTTGGGCGGGGGGGCTTACGAGCAGTACTTC CASTLGGGAYEQYF
TRBJ2-5 NA NA 15 TRBV2 TGTGCCAGCAGTGAGAACTTAGCGGCTCAAGAGACCCAGTACTTC CASSENLAAQETQYF
TRBJ2-5 NA NA 13 TRBV3-1 TGTGCCAGCAGCCGGGAAGGAGAAGAGACCCAGTACTTC CASSREGEETQYF
TRBJ2-2 few NA 14 TRBV12-3/TRBV12-4 TGTGCCATCCCCCCGAATGACAGCACCGGGGAGCTGTTTTTT CAIPPNDSTGELFF
TRBJ2-2 few TRBD2 18 TRBV20-1 TGCAGTGCTAGTTCCCCGACTAGCGGGGGGCCGAACACCGGGGAGCTGTTTTTT CSASSPTSGGPNTGELFF
TRBJ1-1 NA NA 15 TRBV12-3/TRBV12-4 TGTGCCAGCAGTTTAGGGGCACTTATGAACACTGAAGCTTTCTTT CASSLGALMNTEAFF
TRBJ2-7 few NA 15 TRBV6-5 TGTGCCAGCAGTCTGACAGAATCTTACTCCTACGAGCAGTACTTC CASSLTESYSYEQYF
TRBJ2-2 few NA 17 TRBV5-1 TGCGCCAGCAGCTTGTGGTGGTTCCCAGGGGACACCGGGGAGCTGTTTTTT CASSLWWFPGDTGELFF
TRBJ2-5 NA NA 14 TRBV10-3 TGTGCCATCAGTCCCAGGGGGGTACAAGAGACCCAGTACTTC CAISPRGVQETQYF
TRBJ1-2 NA TRBD1 16 TRBV6-5 TGTGCCAGCAGTTACTCGATAATCTGGGACAGCTATGGCTACACCTTC CASSYSIIWDSYGYTF
TRBJ2-7 NA TRBD1 14 TRBV10-3 TGTGCCATCAGAATAGACAGGGCTGCGAGTGAGCAGTACTTC CAIRIDRAASEQYF